Given below is one T cell receptor (beta chain) in context. Its antigen is not yet known. No much larger clone is present one base from it, and per-base qualities are unavailable. Reading from cysteine to phenylalanine, the CDR3 counts 14 amino acids. Only the CDR3 DNA stays, 42 bases, in frame from base 1. The junction shows trimming of 0 bases on V and 5 bases on J, and the gene matches do not reach 3 bases of it. CDR1 and CDR2 were assigned from the germline V gene (reference sequence) as LNHNV and YYDKDF. This entry comes from a study of T cell changes during pregnancy in multiple sclerosis (dated by TCRdb to the late 2010s). Concerning the study at large: In women with multiple sclerosis, the researchers looked at how the T cell repertoire shifted as pregnancy progressed.

Library creation used the immunoSEQ multiplex PCR assay. The table comes from immuneACCESS by way of TCRdb, which keeps in-frame sequences with V and J called. Part of the clones is missing from these tables; in studies checked, under half for an unresolved V gene and the rest for unknown reasons. Counted in this sample were 85,000 to 100,000 clones; more than 85% of them appeared once. The ten largest clones take up 1.5% of the sample. The sequence was obtained from a female donor with multiple sclerosis, enrolled in a pregnancy study. This sample comprised peripheral blood, obtained in the first trimester of pregnancy. The V and J segments used are TRBV15 and TRBJ2-5; TRBD2 matches 7 bases in the middle. The CDR3 corresponds to CATSRDGGGETQYF. The base sequence is TGTGCCACCAGCAGAGATGGCGGGGGTGAGACCCAGTACTTC.